Listed below are T cell receptor beta chains from one sample, sequenced in a study of T cell repertoires in cytomegalovirus infection. Their recognized antigens are unknown. TCRdb redid the calling of the reads with MiXCR, one entry per CDR3 protein. The data contain about 57,000 distinct CDR3 sequences, around 20% of them singletons. The material sequenced was CD8+ T cells from cultured PBMCs, taken from culture after CMV antigen stimulation. Receptors originate from a human donor in good health (CMV status not recorded). Some clones in this sample may be carry-over from other donors' samples. Each CDR3 is given with its conserved first and last residue. A D gene is named only where the DNA matches it firmly. Where a row states a size, it is once, few, many or the class of an expanded clone; other rows omit it.

j_gene | d_gene | v_gene | abundance | CDR3nt | CDR3aa
TRBJ1-5 | - | TRBV5-1 | few | TGCGCCAGCAGCTGGACGGACGGATTAAATCAGCCCCAGCATTTT | CASSWTDGLNQPQHF
TRBJ2-1 | TRBD2 | TRBV7-6 | few | TGTGCCAGCAGCTCCGGGGGGGCCAATGAGCAGTTCTTC | CASSSGGANEQFF
TRBJ1-4 | - | TRBV7-8 | few | TGTGCCAGCAGCCTCGTCGACAGCCCGGGAACTAATGAAAAACTGTTTTTT | CASSLVDSPGTNEKLFF
TRBJ2-3 | - | TRBV6-5 | - | TGTGCCAGCAGTTACCGAGGAGGAGATACGCAGTATTTT | CASSYRGGDTQYF
TRBJ1-6 | TRBD1 | TRBV2 | - | TGTGCCAGCAACCGACAGGGGGGATCACCCCTCCACTTT | CASNRQGGSPLHF
TRBJ2-1 | TRBD2 | TRBV7-3 | - | TGTGCCAGCAGCGCTAGCGGGGGGACTTACAATGAGCAGTTCTTC | CASSASGGTYNEQFF
TRBJ2-3 | TRBD2 | TRBV7-2 | once | TGTGCCAGCAGCCGCCAAAGATGGTTTCCTAGCGGGAGGGCGGGAGATACGCAGTATTTT | CASSRQRWFPSGRAGDTQYF
TRBJ1-4 | - | TRBV7-9 | - | TGTGCCAGCAGCTATCGCCCCCCAGGGTCCACTAATGAAAAACTGTTTTTT | CASSYRPPGSTNEKLFF
TRBJ1-1 | TRBD1 | TRBV7-6 | few | TGTGCCAGCAGCCCGAGACAGGGATTCAATCTGAACACTGAAGCTTTCTTT | CASSPRQGFNLNTEAFF
TRBJ1-5 | - | TRBV7-2 | - | TGTGCCAGCAGCTTAGAGTTTCAGGTGCTATATCAGCCCCAGCATTTT | CASSLEFQVLYQPQHF
TRBJ2-3 | TRBD2 | TRBV6-1 | once | TGTGCCGGGGGGGCGGGGGGCGTGGATACGCAGTATTTT | CAGGAGGVDTQYF
TRBJ1-2 | TRBD1 | TRBV4-1 | few | TGCGCCAGCAGTCTTCGGGGACAGGGGAAGAGCTATGGCTACACCTTC | CASSLRGQGKSYGYTF
TRBJ1-1 | - | TRBV11-2 | - | TGTGCCAGCAGCTTAGGGCGCTTAACTGAAGCTTTCTTT | CASSLGRLTEAFF
TRBJ2-5 | TRBD1 | TRBV28 | few | TGTGCCAGCAGTTTAAACCCGCGGGACAGGGTGTCAGAGACCCAGTACTTC | CASSLNPRDRVSETQYF
TRBJ2-3 | - | TRBV27 | - | TGTGCCAGCAGTTTATACCGCAGGGCGGCAGATACGCAGTATTTT | CASSLYRRAADTQYF
TRBJ2-3 | TRBD2 | TRBV7-8 | many | TGTGCCAGCAGCTTGGGGACTAGCGGACGTTTTCCCCTTTCAAGCACAGATACGCAGTATTTT | CASSLGTSGRFPLSSTDTQYF
TRBJ2-7 | - | TRBV7-2 | - | TGTGCCAGCAGCCGCGCCGGGACTCTGATCGAGCAGTACTTC | CASSRAGTLIEQYF
TRBJ2-3 | TRBD1 | TRBV6-1 | many | TGTGCCAGCAGTTTGACAGGGGCGAGCACAGATACGCAGTATTTT | CASSLTGASTDTQYF
TRBJ2-7 | TRBD2 | TRBV7-2 | - | TGTGCCAGCAGCGATAGCGGGGGATTTGTGTACGAGCAGTACTTC | CASSDSGGFVYEQYF
TRBJ2-3 | TRBD2 | TRBV7-2 | many | TGTGCCAGCAGCTTCCTAGCGGGGAGCACAGATACGCAGTATTTT | CASSFLAGSTDTQYF
TRBJ2-5 | - | TRBV6-1 | few | TGTGCCAGCACCCCTAATCGACGGGTGTACCAAGAGACCCAGTACTTC | CASTPNRRVYQETQYF
TRBJ1-1 | - | TRBV28 | - | TGTGCCAGCAGTTCCAAGCGGATGCAGAACACTGAAGCTTTCTTT | CASSSKRMQNTEAFF
TRBJ1-1 | - | TRBV10-2 | - | TGCGCCAGCAGTGCACCCCAGGACAACACTGAAGCTTTCTTT | CASSAPQDNTEAFF
TRBJ1-6 | - | TRBV27 | many | TGTGCCAGCAGTCCGCGGACGAGTTTGACTAATTCACCCCTCCACTTT | CASSPRTSLTNSPLHF
TRBJ2-7 | TRBD1 | TRBV27 | once | TGTGCCAGCAGCCCGAGGGAAGGGGACAGTCCCTACGAGCAGTACTTC | CASSPREGDSPYEQYF
TRBJ2-7 | - | TRBV28 | few | TGTGCCAGCAGTTTCGGGGCAGCTTACGAGCAGTACTTC | CASSFGAAYEQYF